This TCR beta chain comes out of a study of cytomegalovirus exposure and HLA in healthy donors. Study-level background: HLA-typed donors contributed about 85 million unique TCRs, which were held in an early data release.

The primer mix had 60 Vbeta and 13 Jbeta primers. Profiling relied on immunoSEQ multiplex PCR, and the TCRdb table lists in-frame clones only, not all of them. Seen here are about 180,000 clones, 70% to 85% observed once, and the top ten hold about 1.3%. About this clone: Antigen unknown. The same CDR3 also results from other DNA sequences found in this sample.

Notes on the study in general: Overall, approximately 150 TCR beta chains were annotated as cytomegalovirus-associated.

Trimming stripped 5 bases from V and 5 bases from J, with 12 bases between. Looked up from germline, CDR1 is MNHEY and CDR2 is SMNVEV (reference sequence). The CDR3 covers 13 residues. What was sequenced was PBMCs. The TCR originated in a girl aged 2 to 10 in good health and CMV-seropositive. The V and J genes are TRBV27 and TRBJ1-2; TRBD1 is a possible D gene (5 bases). The DNA for the CDR3 is TGTGCCAGCAGTCTGGTTACAGGATATGGCTACACCTTC. It is translated as CASSLVTGYGYTF.